This is a list of T cell receptor beta chains from one sample in a study of cytomegalovirus exposure and HLA in healthy donors. The method was immunoSEQ multiplex PCR; TCRdb's version includes in-frame clones alone and lacks a portion of them. The sample has approximately 110,000 clones; almost 90% are singletons. The source material was PBMCs. The receptor source for this set is a woman between 18 and 29 years old in good health and CMV-seronegative. The conserved cysteine and the conserved F or W are not part of the CDR3 here.

j_call v_call cdr3_aa
TRBJ2-7 TRBV28 ASRLSYEQY
TRBJ2-1 TRBV2 ASSALSGGAYNEQF
TRBJ2-2 TRBV5-4 ASSSEPQGLVGTGELF
TRBJ2-7 TRBV6-6 ASSFGVSEQY
TRBJ1-2 TRBV9 ASSGTREGYGYT
TRBJ2-7 TRBV18 ASSGTDRIYEQY
TRBJ1-1 TRBV5-6 ASSLGGREAF
TRBJ2-2 TRBV7-6 ASGRLAGNANTGELF
TRBJ1-2 TRBV4-1 ASSQGLDRGYT
TRBJ1-6 TRBV6-5 ASCSGPSNSPLH
TRBJ2-7 TRBV6-4 ASSDDSGLLYEQY
TRBJ2-7 TRBV18 ASSPTGLVRTYEQY
TRBJ1-2 TRBV13 ASSQTTAGGYT
TRBJ2-1 TRBV7-2 ASSLTSNNEQF
TRBJ1-5 TRBV5-4 ASSFGGSNQPQH
TRBJ1-1 TRBV9 ASSVGGGYVDEAF
TRBJ2-1 TRBV28 AAEPGGGSYNEQF
TRBJ2-1 TRBV10-3 AIHTLAGGEYNEQF
TRBJ2-2 TRBV7-6 ASSLVAGSTGELF
TRBJ2-1 TRBV25-1 ASSQGRGQQF
TRBJ2-7 TRBV19 ASSSGQGASYEQY
TRBJ2-7 TRBV16 ASLPWQGSEQY
TRBJ1-1 TRBV7-6 ASSLTQNTEAF
TRBJ1-2 TRBV2 ASKEGQGIYGYT
TRBJ2-1 TRBV9 ASSVGAGIKNEQF
TRBJ1-3 TRBV5-1 ASREGAGNTIY
TRBJ2-4 TRBV4-1 ASSQDSRSSNIQY
TRBJ2-1 TRBV6-5 ASSYSRAGNEQF
TRBJ2-7 TRBV29-1 SVTWDSPYEQY
TRBJ2-7 TRBV7-2 ASSVLQEQY
TRBJ2-5 TRBV4-2 ASSQESAGGGETQY
TRBJ2-7 TRBV7-8 ASSLEWGHEQY
TRBJ2-7 TRBV6-5 ASSYDQGYEQY
TRBJ1-1 TRBV7-9 ASSLGLARNTEAF
TRBJ2-1 TRBV30 AWSVETGIYNEQF
TRBJ2-3 TRBV12-2 ASPLRGPADTQY
TRBJ1-3 TRBV15 ATTRGPSSGNTIY
TRBJ2-5 TRBV10-3 AISGPRDRGETQY
TRBJ1-1 TRBV6-4 ASSDLGTGYNIHTEAF
TRBJ2-1 TRBV9 ASSRLGGHEQF
TRBJ2-1 TRBV11-2 ASSPRGSGLAANEQF
TRBJ1-2 TRBV27 ASRISGSGYGYT
TRBJ2-1 TRBV4-2 ASSQAAVSSGRPLQF
TRBJ2-1 TRBV18 ASSPREGNVYNEQF
TRBJ2-7 TRBV28 ASSSPNRDMREQY
TRBJ2-2 TRBV4-2 ASSPVAGSRTGELF
TRBJ1-2 TRBV29-1 SVGQGSGYGYT
TRBJ2-1 TRBV5-6 ASSFWSSYNEQF
TRBJ2-5 TRBV18 ASSPLDTQETQY
TRBJ2-7 TRBV9 ASSVAGGQTAYEQY
TRBJ1-1 TRBV6-6 ASSYSGATEAF
TRBJ2-3 TRBV9 ASRSGGADGFTDTQY
TRBJ1-1 TRBV6-5 ASSPPPWGDTEAF
TRBJ2-1 TRBV6-5 ATGQERRNEQF
TRBJ2-1 TRBV12-5 ASGPHPPGGGGFSEQF
TRBJ1-4 TRBV5-1 ASSPPGGSEKLF
TRBJ1-1 TRBV5-1 ASSLQGWDTEAF
TRBJ2-7 TRBV11-2 ASSLDFSYEQY